The clone carrying this T cell receptor (beta chain) appeared a few times. Its antigen remains unknown. This specimen comes from a study of blood T cells in healthy people across ages. Whole-study findings and limits: Long-lived and aged donors differed, with more naive CD4+ cells and higher diversity in the long-lived. Roughly linear age-related decline in beta diversity appeared, significant by age approximately 40.

The second PCR ran about 7 to 12 cycles with a sample-barcoded 5' primer and J-beta primers. MiXCR was run by TCRdb on the 5' RACE reads, yielding one entry per CDR3 protein. Here the sample spans hundreds of thousands of distinct CDR3 sequences, around 41% being singletons. The sample consisted of blood. The TCR comes from an elderly man in good health.

The CDR3 protein is CASSNPEKLFF. As DNA, the CDR3 is TGTGCCAGCAGCAACCCTGAAAAACTGTTTTTT. The rearrangement links TRBV6-6 to TRBJ1-4; D unclear. This CDR3 is 11 amino acids long. Trimming pared 6 bases from V and 7 bases from J, leaving 6 bases between. The germline V gene encodes CDR1 MNHNY and CDR2 SVGAGI (reference sequence).